This is a list of T cell receptor beta chains from one sample in a study of long-term antiretroviral therapy in people with HIV. Using immunoSEQ multiplex PCR, the repertoire was profiled, and TCRdb retains in-frame clones only, with some absent. The sample holds roughly 33,000 clones; 97% are singletons and the top ten take approximately 3%. The source material was unsorted PBMCs, sampled 6.9 years after starting antiretroviral therapy. The receptors shown here come from a man under 40 with HIV. Both conserved end residues are part of each CDR3. A D gene is named only where the DNA matches it firmly. Rows may omit the clone size; those that give it use once, few, many or a size class.

D gene	V gene	J gene	clone size	CDR3 protein	CDR3 DNA
.	TRBV4-1	TRBJ2-5	.	CASSQEGGDARGTQYF	TGCGCCAGCAGCCAAGAAGGCGGCGACGCGCGGGGGACCCAGTACTTC
TRBD1	TRBV9	TRBJ1-2	.	CASSVGQGAIYGYTF	TGTGCCAGCAGCGTAGGGCAGGGGGCCATCTATGGCTACACCTTC
.	TRBV6-5	TRBJ1-2	.	CASTHGGLGNYGYTF	TGTGCCAGCACCCACGGGGGGCTTGGTAACTATGGCTACACCTTC
.	TRBV6-5	TRBJ2-7	.	CASSYGGTYEQYF	TGTGCCAGCAGTTATGGCGGGACCTACGAGCAGTACTTC
.	TRBV18	TRBJ1-3	.	CASSPPGNTIYF	TGTGCCAGCTCACCACCCGGAAACACCATATATTTT
TRBD1	TRBV9	TRBJ2-3	.	CASSVGDRGDTDTQYF	TGTGCCAGCAGCGTGGGGGACAGGGGGGACACAGATACGCAGTATTTT
TRBD1	TRBV9	TRBJ2-1	.	CASSVSRDRVFQDEQFF	TGTGCCAGCAGCGTTAGCCGGGACAGGGTTTTTCAGGATGAGCAGTTCTTC
TRBD1	TRBV6-6	TRBJ1-5	.	CASSPRDRGDGQPQHF	TGTGCCAGCAGTCCCCGGGACAGGGGGGACGGTCAGCCCCAGCATTTT
TRBD1	TRBV5-6	TRBJ2-5	.	CASSLRTGETQYF	TGTGCCAGCAGCTTGAGGACAGGGGAGACCCAGTACTTC
.	TRBV9	TRBJ1-2	once	CASSGGPEDYGYTF	TGTGCCAGCAGCGGAGGGCCTGAGGACTATGGCTACACCTTC
.	TRBV25-1	TRBJ1-3	.	CASSDGHSGNTIYF	TGTGCCAGCAGTGACGGTCACTCTGGAAACACCATATATTTT
.	TRBV30	TRBJ2-2	.	CAWNWGTGELFF	TGTGCCTGGAATTGGGGCACCGGGGAGCTGTTTTTT
.	TRBV19	TRBJ1-1	.	CASSSQRGTEAFF	TGTGCCAGTAGTAGTCAAAGGGGCACTGAAGCTTTCTTT
.	TRBV13	TRBJ2-2	.	CASSLGSPAKTGELFF	TGTGCCAGCAGCTTGGGTTCTCCGGCAAAGACCGGGGAGCTGTTTTTT
.	TRBV19	TRBJ2-7	.	CASSKAGSYEQYF	TGTGCCAGTAGTAAGGCGGGTTCCTACGAGCAGTACTTC
.	TRBV7-8	TRBJ2-5	.	CASSLLDILETQYF	TGTGCCAGCAGCTTATTGGACATCCTAGAGACCCAGTACTTC
.	TRBV7-8	TRBJ2-2	.	CASEVRGITGELFF	TGTGCCAGCGAGGTACGGGGGATCACCGGGGAGCTGTTTTTT
.	TRBV19	TRBJ1-1	.	CASSMGVSWGTEAFF	TGTGCCAGTAGTATGGGGGTAAGTTGGGGCACTGAAGCTTTCTTT
.	TRBV29-1	TRBJ2-7	.	CSVRQSSYEQYF	TGCAGCGTTAGACAGAGCTCCTACGAGCAGTACTTC
TRBD1	TRBV6-1	TRBJ2-4	.	CASSDKGQRENIQYF	TGTGCCAGCAGTGATAAGGGACAGAGGGAAAACATTCAGTACTTC
.	TRBV12-2	TRBJ1-2	.	CASRQGGVNYGYTF	TGTGCAAGTCGCCAGGGGGGTGTAAACTATGGCTACACCTTC
TRBD2	TRBV5-1	TRBJ2-7	.	CASSSTSGVYQDAYYEQYF	TGCGCCAGCAGCTCGACTAGCGGGGTCTATCAGGATGCCTACTACGAGCAGTACTTC
.	TRBV18	TRBJ1-4	.	CASSPQGQTNEKLFF	TGTGCCAGCTCACCACAAGGGCAAACTAATGAAAAACTGTTTTTT
.	TRBV15	TRBJ1-6	.	CATRTPNSPLHF	TGTGCCACCAGGACTCCCAATTCACCCCTCCACTTT
.	TRBV18	TRBJ2-6	once	CASSPEVGGANVLTF	TGTGCCAGCTCACCAGAGGTCGGCGGGGCCAACGTCCTGACTTTC
TRBD1	TRBV29-1	TRBJ1-2	.	CSVELPRGAPTF	TGCAGCGTTGAACTCCCCAGGGGGGCTCCCACCTTC
.	TRBV7-8	TRBJ1-1	.	CASSHGLGSMNTEAFF	TGTGCCAGCAGCCATGGGCTGGGGAGCATGAACACTGAAGCTTTCTTT
.	TRBV4-2	TRBJ1-5	.	CASSQVRGGFTSQPQHF	TGTGCCAGCAGCCAAGTAAGGGGGGGTTTTACTTCACAGCCCCAGCATTTT
.	TRBV4-3	TRBJ2-7	.	CASSQEEGGLAYEQYF	TGCGCCAGCAGCCAAGAGGAGGGAGGCTTGGCCTACGAGCAGTACTTC
TRBD2	TRBV5-1	TRBJ2-2	.	CASKYSAGGLGTGELFF	TGCGCCAGCAAATACAGTGCGGGGGGCCTAGGCACCGGGGAGCTGTTTTTT
TRBD2	TRBV9	TRBJ2-5	once	CASSVGETSVETQYF	TGTGCCAGCAGCGTAGGGGAGACTAGCGTGGAGACCCAGTACTTC
.	TRBV19	TRBJ1-5	.	CASSPRQVRSNQPQHF	TGTGCCAGTAGCCCGAGACAGGTGAGGAGCAATCAGCCCCAGCATTTT
.	TRBV27	TRBJ1-5	.	CASSLFWQNNQPQHF	TGTGCCAGCAGTTTATTTTGGCAAAACAATCAGCCCCAGCATTTT
TRBD2	TRBV30	TRBJ2-3	.	CAWRVAGGPDTQYF	TGTGCCTGGAGAGTAGCGGGAGGGCCAGATACGCAGTATTTT
.	TRBV5-1	TRBJ1-1	.	CASSPYRDTEAFF	TGCGCCAGCAGCCCTTACAGGGACACTGAAGCTTTCTTT
.	TRBV6-1	TRBJ1-4	.	CASSEQGQKPGLFF	TGTGCCAGCAGTGAACAGGGACAAAAACCCGGACTGTTTTTT
TRBD1	TRBV10-3	TRBJ1-1	.	CAITQGGPSNYGGAFF	TGTGCCATCACTCAGGGGGGTCCGAGTAATTACGGAGGGGCTTTCTTT
TRBD1	TRBV6-1	TRBJ1-6	.	CASSEGQHNSPLHF	TGTGCCAGCAGTGAGGGACAGCATAATTCACCCCTCCACTTT
.	TRBV5-1	TRBJ2-4	.	CASSLAQSGNIQYF	TGCGCCAGCAGCTTGGCCCAGTCGGGAAACATTCAGTACTTC
TRBD2	TRBV7-2	TRBJ2-2	.	CASSLLSGGYGFGELFF	TGTGCCAGCAGCTTACTCTCCGGGGGGTATGGGTTCGGGGAGCTGTTTTTT